These T cell receptor beta chains were read from a single sample in a study of T-cell memory formation after mild COVID-19. TCRdb re-called the 5' RACE reads with MiXCR, one entry per CDR3 protein. The table has about 120,000 distinct CDR3 sequences, approximately 15% seen once. The sequenced sample consisted of PBMCs or a T cell subset sorted from them (not recorded which). The source is an adult woman who had mild COVID-19 (a few samples of this study predate the infection). Cell type and time point are not known. Each CDR3 is given with its conserved first and last residue. Each record gives: J gene, D gene, V gene, clone size, CDR3 protein, CDR3 DNA. The D gene is left open where the match is weak. A row's size may be missing; if present it is once, few, many or a size class.

j_call: TRBJ1-4
d_call: -
v_call: TRBV12-3/TRBV12-4
clone_size: -
cdr3_aa: CASSLIGTNEKLFF
cdr3_nt: TGTGCCAGCAGTTTGATCGGCACTAATGAAAAACTGTTTTTT

j_call: TRBJ1-1
d_call: -
v_call: TRBV12-3/TRBV12-4
clone_size: -
cdr3_aa: CASSYYQGSTEAFF
cdr3_nt: TGTGCCAGCAGTTATTATCAGGGGAGCACTGAAGCTTTCTTT

j_call: TRBJ1-2
d_call: -
v_call: TRBV29-1
clone_size: few
cdr3_aa: CSVFSEEIGYGYTF
cdr3_nt: TGCAGCGTTTTTTCGGAGGAAATAGGCTATGGCTACACCTTC

j_call: TRBJ2-7
d_call: TRBD2
v_call: TRBV29-1
clone_size: -
cdr3_aa: CSVELAGAYEQYF
cdr3_nt: TGCAGCGTTGAATTAGCGGGAGCCTACGAGCAGTACTTC

j_call: TRBJ2-1
d_call: -
v_call: TRBV30
clone_size: -
cdr3_aa: CAWGGAYGEQFF
cdr3_nt: TGTGCCTGGGGGGGGGCTTACGGTGAGCAGTTCTTC

j_call: TRBJ2-1
d_call: -
v_call: TRBV7-9
clone_size: -
cdr3_aa: CASSLSGAGGIYNEQFF
cdr3_nt: TGTGCCAGCAGCCTCTCGGGGGCTGGGGGGATCTACAATGAGCAGTTCTTC

j_call: TRBJ2-7
d_call: TRBD1
v_call: TRBV4-3
clone_size: few
cdr3_aa: CASSQDDTGGFYEQYF
cdr3_nt: TGCGCCAGCAGCCAAGACGACACAGGGGGATTTTACGAGCAGTACTTC

j_call: TRBJ2-2
d_call: TRBD2
v_call: TRBV12-3/TRBV12-4
clone_size: -
cdr3_aa: CASTLLTSGVTGELFF
cdr3_nt: TGTGCCAGCACCCTCCTCACTAGCGGGGTTACCGGGGAGCTGTTTTTT

j_call: TRBJ2-1
d_call: TRBD2
v_call: TRBV12-3/TRBV12-4
clone_size: -
cdr3_aa: CASSPLTGGEQFF
cdr3_nt: TGTGCCAGCAGTCCCTTGACGGGAGGAGAGCAGTTCTTC

j_call: TRBJ1-6
d_call: -
v_call: TRBV7-6
clone_size: -
cdr3_aa: CASSAGHENYNSPLHF
cdr3_nt: TGTGCCAGCAGCGCCGGTCACGAAAACTATAATTCACCCCTCCACTTT

j_call: TRBJ2-5
d_call: TRBD1
v_call: TRBV30
clone_size: few
cdr3_aa: CAWSVGQGVRQETQYF
cdr3_nt: TGTGCCTGGAGTGTGGGACAGGGGGTGAGGCAAGAGACCCAGTACTTC

j_call: TRBJ2-1
d_call: TRBD2
v_call: TRBV9
clone_size: -
cdr3_aa: CASSVDRAGGEVHEQFF
cdr3_nt: TGTGCCAGCAGCGTAGATCGAGCGGGGGGCGAGGTACATGAGCAGTTCTTC

j_call: TRBJ2-2
d_call: -
v_call: TRBV11-3
clone_size: -
cdr3_aa: CASSWTAANTGELFF
cdr3_nt: TGTGCCAGCAGCTGGACAGCCGCGAACACCGGGGAGCTGTTTTTT

j_call: TRBJ2-6
d_call: -
v_call: TRBV7-9
clone_size: -
cdr3_aa: CATKNEGAGANVLTF
cdr3_nt: TGTGCCACCAAGAACGAGGGAGCTGGGGCCAACGTCCTGACTTTC

j_call: TRBJ2-7
d_call: -
v_call: TRBV6-2/TRBV6-3
clone_size: -
cdr3_aa: CASSFGPGGYNEQYF
cdr3_nt: TGTGCCAGCAGTTTCGGACCCGGGGGCTACAATGAGCAGTACTTC

j_call: TRBJ1-1
d_call: -
v_call: TRBV21-1
clone_size: many
cdr3_aa: CASSKGGGFNTEAFF
cdr3_nt: TGTGCCAGCAGCAAAGGGGGAGGGTTCAACACTGAAGCTTTCTTT

j_call: TRBJ2-3
d_call: -
v_call: TRBV12-3/TRBV12-4
clone_size: -
cdr3_aa: CASSTNTQYF
cdr3_nt: TGTGCCAGCAGCACCAATACGCAGTATTTT

j_call: TRBJ2-7
d_call: -
v_call: TRBV6-6
clone_size: many
cdr3_aa: CASSADLEQYF
cdr3_nt: TGTGCCAGCAGTGCCGACTTGGAGCAGTACTTC

j_call: TRBJ1-1
d_call: -
v_call: TRBV7-9
clone_size: -
cdr3_aa: CASSPLGTEAFF
cdr3_nt: TGTGCCAGCAGCCCCCTAGGGACTGAAGCTTTCTTT

j_call: TRBJ2-3
d_call: -
v_call: TRBV15
clone_size: few
cdr3_aa: CATVKEPDTQYF
cdr3_nt: TGTGCCACCGTAAAAGAGCCAGATACGCAGTATTTT

j_call: TRBJ2-1
d_call: TRBD1
v_call: TRBV9
clone_size: many
cdr3_aa: CASSRTGGRLGDEQFF
cdr3_nt: TGTGCCAGCAGCAGGACAGGGGGACGTTTGGGGGATGAGCAGTTCTTC

j_call: TRBJ2-2
d_call: TRBD1
v_call: TRBV29-1
clone_size: few
cdr3_aa: CSVAQGAGELFF
cdr3_nt: TGCAGCGTTGCGCAGGGGGCCGGGGAGCTGTTTTTT

j_call: TRBJ2-1
d_call: TRBD2
v_call: TRBV7-3
clone_size: few
cdr3_aa: CASSLTGSRLAGYHEQFF
cdr3_nt: TGTGCCAGCAGCTTAACAGGGAGCCGACTAGCGGGATATCATGAGCAGTTCTTC

j_call: TRBJ2-3
d_call: TRBD2
v_call: TRBV2
clone_size: -
cdr3_aa: CASSPTSTTSGSSAYF
cdr3_nt: TGTGCCAGCAGTCCTACAAGCACAACTAGCGGGTCGTCGGCGTATTTT

j_call: TRBJ2-7
d_call: -
v_call: TRBV5-5
clone_size: many
cdr3_aa: CASSPGTDSYEQYF
cdr3_nt: TGTGCCAGCAGCCCCGGGACGGACTCCTACGAGCAGTACTTC

j_call: TRBJ2-7
d_call: -
v_call: TRBV24-1
clone_size: -
cdr3_aa: CATSDSRYEQYF
cdr3_nt: TGTGCCACCAGTGATAGCCGCTACGAGCAGTACTTC

j_call: TRBJ1-3
d_call: -
v_call: TRBV14
clone_size: -
cdr3_aa: CASSPTAGYSGNTIYF
cdr3_nt: TGTGCCAGCAGCCCGACAGCAGGGTACTCTGGAAACACCATATATTTT

j_call: TRBJ2-7
d_call: -
v_call: TRBV24-1
clone_size: -
cdr3_aa: CATSDTSYEQYF
cdr3_nt: TGTGCCACCAGTGACACTAGCTACGAGCAGTACTTC

j_call: TRBJ1-1
d_call: -
v_call: TRBV11-2
clone_size: -
cdr3_aa: CASSLIGTGNTEAFF
cdr3_nt: TGTGCCAGCAGCTTGATCGGGACGGGGAACACTGAAGCTTTCTTT

j_call: TRBJ2-7
d_call: TRBD2
v_call: TRBV4-3
clone_size: -
cdr3_aa: CASSQDWSGGRIYEQYF
cdr3_nt: TGCGCCAGCAGCCAAGATTGGTCGGGAGGCCGGATCTACGAGCAGTACTTC

j_call: TRBJ2-3
d_call: -
v_call: TRBV29-1
clone_size: -
cdr3_aa: CSVWGAPTPSTDTQYF
cdr3_nt: TGCAGCGTTTGGGGGGCCCCAACTCCTAGCACAGATACGCAGTATTTT

j_call: TRBJ2-2
d_call: TRBD1
v_call: TRBV12-3/TRBV12-4
clone_size: -
cdr3_aa: CASSWTGDTGELFF
cdr3_nt: TGTGCCAGCAGCTGGACAGGCGACACCGGGGAGCTGTTTTTT

j_call: TRBJ2-2
d_call: -
v_call: TRBV5-6
clone_size: -
cdr3_aa: CASRKGSPSGELFF
cdr3_nt: TGTGCCAGCCGGAAGGGTTCCCCGTCCGGGGAGCTGTTTTTT

j_call: TRBJ1-1
d_call: -
v_call: TRBV30
clone_size: -
cdr3_aa: CAWSVWGFTEAFF
cdr3_nt: TGTGCCTGGAGTGTTTGGGGTTTCACTGAAGCTTTCTTT

j_call: TRBJ2-1
d_call: -
v_call: TRBV6-2/TRBV6-3
clone_size: -
cdr3_aa: CASRSSGRNNEQFF
cdr3_nt: TGTGCCAGCAGATCGAGCGGGCGGAACAATGAGCAGTTCTTC

j_call: TRBJ2-7
d_call: TRBD2
v_call: TRBV7-9
clone_size: -
cdr3_aa: CASSLVLAGRHEQYF
cdr3_nt: TGTGCCAGCAGCTTAGTCCTAGCGGGGCGGCACGAGCAGTACTTC

j_call: TRBJ2-2
d_call: -
v_call: TRBV15
clone_size: -
cdr3_aa: CATSRGTATGELFF
cdr3_nt: TGTGCCACCAGCAGAGGGACTGCCACCGGGGAGCTGTTTTTT

j_call: TRBJ2-1
d_call: TRBD2
v_call: TRBV4-3
clone_size: -
cdr3_aa: CASSQGVGRTNEQFF
cdr3_nt: TGCGCCAGCAGCCAAGGGGTCGGGAGGACCAATGAGCAGTTCTTC

j_call: TRBJ2-1
d_call: -
v_call: TRBV24-1
clone_size: few
cdr3_aa: CATKASAGNEQFF
cdr3_nt: TGTGCCACCAAGGCCAGCGCGGGGAATGAGCAGTTCTTC

j_call: TRBJ1-1
d_call: -
v_call: TRBV7-8
clone_size: once
cdr3_aa: CASSPQLGYGNTEAFF
cdr3_nt: TGTGCCAGCAGCCCCCAATTGGGGTACGGGAACACTGAAGCTTTCTTT

j_call: TRBJ1-4
d_call: -
v_call: TRBV20-1
clone_size: few
cdr3_aa: CSARAAIEQNEKLFF
cdr3_nt: TGCAGTGCTAGAGCGGCGATTGAGCAAAATGAAAAACTGTTTTTT

j_call: TRBJ1-5
d_call: -
v_call: TRBV6-6
clone_size: many
cdr3_aa: CASSYDDKGNQPQHF
cdr3_nt: TGTGCCAGCAGTTACGACGATAAAGGCAATCAGCCCCAGCATTTT

j_call: TRBJ1-1
d_call: -
v_call: TRBV9
clone_size: few
cdr3_aa: CASSSFSGGTDAFF
cdr3_nt: TGTGCCAGCAGCTCATTCTCGGGGGGCACTGACGCTTTCTTT

j_call: TRBJ2-5
d_call: TRBD1
v_call: TRBV20-1
clone_size: -
cdr3_aa: CSARPTQGADETQYF
cdr3_nt: TGCAGTGCTAGACCAACACAGGGGGCAGATGAGACCCAGTACTTC

j_call: TRBJ1-5
d_call: -
v_call: TRBV12-3/TRBV12-4
clone_size: -
cdr3_aa: CASSRGGQPQHF
cdr3_nt: TGTGCCAGCAGTCGAGGGGGGCAGCCCCAGCATTTT

j_call: TRBJ2-1
d_call: TRBD2
v_call: TRBV12-3/TRBV12-4
clone_size: -
cdr3_aa: CASSRGDEQFF
cdr3_nt: TGTGCCAGCAGTCGGGGGGATGAGCAGTTCTTC

j_call: TRBJ1-3
d_call: -
v_call: TRBV7-3
clone_size: -
cdr3_aa: CASSPGSSGNTIYF
cdr3_nt: TGTGCCAGCAGCCCAGGGAGCTCTGGAAACACCATATATTTT

j_call: TRBJ1-2
d_call: -
v_call: TRBV19
clone_size: -
cdr3_aa: CACEDGKYGYTF
cdr3_nt: TGTGCCTGTGAGGACGGGAAGTATGGCTACACCTTC

j_call: TRBJ2-5
d_call: TRBD2
v_call: TRBV4-3
clone_size: -
cdr3_aa: CASSAGTSIGETQYF
cdr3_nt: TGCGCCAGCAGCGCAGGGACTAGCATCGGAGAGACCCAGTACTTC

j_call: TRBJ2-5
d_call: TRBD2
v_call: TRBV5-1
clone_size: once
cdr3_aa: CASSLCSGRARETQYF
cdr3_nt: TGCGCCAGCAGCTTGTGTAGCGGGAGGGCCCGAGAGACCCAGTACTTC

j_call: TRBJ1-1
d_call: -
v_call: TRBV5-1
clone_size: few
cdr3_aa: CASKEGTNTEAFF
cdr3_nt: TGCGCCAGCAAAGAGGGGACGAACACTGAAGCTTTCTTT

j_call: TRBJ1-5
d_call: TRBD1
v_call: TRBV20-1
clone_size: -
cdr3_aa: CSAREDRGKQPQHF
cdr3_nt: TGCAGTGCTAGAGAGGACAGGGGCAAACAGCCCCAGCATTTT

j_call: TRBJ2-1
d_call: TRBD2
v_call: TRBV6-6
clone_size: -
cdr3_aa: CASSMGTSGNNEQFF
cdr3_nt: TGTGCCAGCAGTATGGGGACTAGCGGTAACAATGAGCAGTTCTTC

j_call: TRBJ1-2
d_call: -
v_call: TRBV29-1
clone_size: few
cdr3_aa: CSVTEVYGYTF
cdr3_nt: TGCAGCGTTACCGAGGTTTATGGCTACACCTTC

j_call: TRBJ2-1
d_call: TRBD2
v_call: TRBV12-3/TRBV12-4
clone_size: -
cdr3_aa: CASSLALGGGLYNEQFF
cdr3_nt: TGTGCCAGCAGTTTAGCGCTCGGGGGGGGCTTGTACAATGAGCAGTTCTTC